This T cell receptor beta chain stems from a study of T cell repertoires in cytomegalovirus infection. Turning to the study itself: Matching HLA type and CMV infection were both indicated by public TCR beta signatures.

TCRdb itself ran the reads through MiXCR, one entry per CDR3 protein. Altogether about half a million distinct CDR3 sequences are present, approximately 42% being singletons, with the ten largest covering around two fifths. Worth noting for this clonotype: Its antigen remains unidentified.

V was shortened by 5 bases and J by 4 bases, with 18 bases between the two germline ends. The CDR3 contains 16 residues. Germline lookup yields CDR1 SGHTA and CDR2 FQGNSA. The V and J genes are TRBV7-2 and TRBJ2-1, with D possibly matching TRBD2 (5 bases). Specimen: cultured PBMCs, collected from culture after CMV antigen stimulation. The clonotype comes from a human donor in good health (CMV status not recorded). Some clones in this sample may be carry-over from other donors' samples. For the CDR3, the DNA is TGTGCCAGCAGCCCACCCGGAGCGGCGCAGTACAATGAGCAGTTCTTC. This gives the protein CASSPPGAAQYNEQFF.